This TCR beta chain originates from a study of T cells in Graves' hyperthyroidism and ophthalmopathy. Study-level findings and limits: In the blood, most expanded thyroid clonotypes above 0.001 appeared as well.

Amplification yielded TCR beta CDR3 regions, with RNA transcripts as the source. A first-round RT-PCR of the TCR CDR3 used the HTBI primer set. TCRdb re-derived calls from the multiplex PCR reads in MiXCR, one entry per CDR3 protein. The sample holds 300,000 to 500,000 distinct CDR3 sequences, about 14% seen once. The CDR3 contains 15 residues. The germline gives CDR1 SGHRS, CDR2 YFSETQ. V was clipped by 5 bases and J by 2 bases; unmatched bases: 6. This clonotype was counted ten times or more. Its specificity is not known. The receptor's source is a man aged 45-60 years with Graves' ophthalmopathy. The chain has TRBV5-1 and TRBJ2-7; TRBD2 matches 11 bases. What was sequenced was blood. Here the CDR3 reads CASRVTSGSTYEQYF. The CDR3 DNA reads as TGCGCCAGCAGGGTTACTAGCGGGAGCACCTACGAGCAGTACTTC. Variable domain in full (rest from reference TRBV5-1 and TRBJ2-7): KAGVTQTPRYLIKTRGQQVTLSCSPISGHRSVSWYQQTPGQGLQFLFEYFSETQRNKGNFPGRFSGRQFSNSRSEMNVSTLELGDSALYLCASRVTSGSTYEQYFGPGTRLTVT.